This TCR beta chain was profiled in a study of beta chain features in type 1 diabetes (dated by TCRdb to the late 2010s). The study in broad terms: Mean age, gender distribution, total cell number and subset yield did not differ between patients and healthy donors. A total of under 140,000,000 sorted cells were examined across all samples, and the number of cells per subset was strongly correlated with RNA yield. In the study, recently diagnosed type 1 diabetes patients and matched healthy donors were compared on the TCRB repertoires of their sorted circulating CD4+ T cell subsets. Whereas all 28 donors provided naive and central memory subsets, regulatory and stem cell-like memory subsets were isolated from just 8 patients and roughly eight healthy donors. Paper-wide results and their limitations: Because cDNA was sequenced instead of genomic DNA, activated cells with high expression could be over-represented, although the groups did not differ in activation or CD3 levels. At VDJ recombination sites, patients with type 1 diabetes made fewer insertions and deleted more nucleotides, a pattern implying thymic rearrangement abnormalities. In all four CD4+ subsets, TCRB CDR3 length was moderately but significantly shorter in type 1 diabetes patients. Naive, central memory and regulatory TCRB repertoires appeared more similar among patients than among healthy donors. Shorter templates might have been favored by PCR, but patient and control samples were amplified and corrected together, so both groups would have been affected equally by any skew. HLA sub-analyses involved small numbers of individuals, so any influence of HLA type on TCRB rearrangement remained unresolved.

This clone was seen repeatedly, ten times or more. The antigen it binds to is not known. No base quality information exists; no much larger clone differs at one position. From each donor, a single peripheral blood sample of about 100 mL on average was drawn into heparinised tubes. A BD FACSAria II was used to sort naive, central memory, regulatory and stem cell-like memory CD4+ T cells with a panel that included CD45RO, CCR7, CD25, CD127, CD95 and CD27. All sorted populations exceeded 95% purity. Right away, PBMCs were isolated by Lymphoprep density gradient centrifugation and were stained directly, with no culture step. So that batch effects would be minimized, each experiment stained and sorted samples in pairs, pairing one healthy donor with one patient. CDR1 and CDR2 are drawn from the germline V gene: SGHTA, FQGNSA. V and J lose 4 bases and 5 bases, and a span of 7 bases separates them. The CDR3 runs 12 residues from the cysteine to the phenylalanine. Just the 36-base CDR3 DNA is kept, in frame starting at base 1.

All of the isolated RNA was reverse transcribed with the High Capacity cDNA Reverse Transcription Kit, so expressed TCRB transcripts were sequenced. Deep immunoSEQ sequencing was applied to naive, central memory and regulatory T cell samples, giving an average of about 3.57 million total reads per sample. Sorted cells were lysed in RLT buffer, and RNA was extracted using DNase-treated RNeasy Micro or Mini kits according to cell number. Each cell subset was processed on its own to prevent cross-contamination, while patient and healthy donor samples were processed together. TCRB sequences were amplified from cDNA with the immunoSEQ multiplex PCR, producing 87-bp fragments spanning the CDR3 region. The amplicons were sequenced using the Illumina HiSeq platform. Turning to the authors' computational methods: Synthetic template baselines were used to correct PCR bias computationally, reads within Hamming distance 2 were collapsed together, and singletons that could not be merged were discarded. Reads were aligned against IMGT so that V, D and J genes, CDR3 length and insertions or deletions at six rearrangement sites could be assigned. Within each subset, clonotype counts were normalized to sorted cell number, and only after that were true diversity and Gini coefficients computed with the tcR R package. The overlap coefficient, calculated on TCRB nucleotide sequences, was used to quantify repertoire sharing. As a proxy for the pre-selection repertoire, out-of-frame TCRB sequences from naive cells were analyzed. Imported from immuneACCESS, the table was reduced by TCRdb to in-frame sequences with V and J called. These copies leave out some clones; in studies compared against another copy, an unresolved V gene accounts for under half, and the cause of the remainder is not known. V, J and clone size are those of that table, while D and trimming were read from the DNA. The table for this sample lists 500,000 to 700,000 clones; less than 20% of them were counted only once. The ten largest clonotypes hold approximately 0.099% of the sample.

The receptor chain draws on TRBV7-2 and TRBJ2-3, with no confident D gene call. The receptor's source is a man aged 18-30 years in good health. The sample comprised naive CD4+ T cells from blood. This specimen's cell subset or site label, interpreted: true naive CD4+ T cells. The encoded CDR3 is CASSSERDTQYF. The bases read TGTGCCAGCAGCTCGGAGAGAGATACGCAGTATTTT.